These 8 T cell receptor beta chains were all obtained from the same sample, sequenced in a study of immune evolution from preneoplasia to lung adenocarcinoma. TCRdb keeps only in-frame clones here, not all; method: immunoSEQ multiplex PCR. The sample yields 39,000 or so clones, 70% to 85% seen once. Source material: FFPE invasive lung adenocarcinoma tissue. Source of these receptors: a person between 55 and 70 years old with lung adenocarcinoma.

Turning to this clone: The same CDR3 can be traced to other DNA sequences in this sample. The chain links TRBV5-6 to TRBJ2-1; a possible D gene is TRBD1 (5 bases). CDR1 and CDR2 from the germline V gene are SGHDT and YYEEEE. V was trimmed by 0 bases and J by 4 bases, leaving 14 bases between them. This CDR3 region has 16 residues. Here the CDR3 DNA reads TGTGCCAGCAGCTTGGGTCTTCTGGGGCTGTACAATGAGCAGTTCTTC. Translation: CASSLGLLGLYNEQFF.

V and J are TRBV19 and TRBJ1-2, with D unresolved. Trimming shortened V by 0 bases and J by 1 base, and 9 bases separated the two germline ends. The CDR3 has 15 residues. Germline V CDR1 and CDR2: LNHDA, SQIVND (reference sequence). In nucleotides, the CDR3 is TGTGCCAGTAGTATAGATGGGCGGCTTAACTATGGCTACACCTTC. Protein: CASSIDGRLNYGYTF.

V gene TRBV11-2 combines with J gene TRBJ2-3; 9 bases fit TRBD2. In germline, CDR1 is SGHAT, CDR2 FQNNGV. There are 13 residues in the CDR3. Unmatched junction bases numbered 1, after V lost 5 bases and J lost 4 bases. The CDR3 bases are TGTGCCAGCAGCCGGACTAGCGCAGATACGCAGTATTTT. It is translated as CASSRTSADTQYF.

CDR3 protein: CASSPPTGGATGELFF. In DNA, the CDR3 is TGTGCCAGCAGCCCCCCGACAGGGGGCGCGACCGGGGAGCTGTTTTTT. V usage is TRBV5-4 and J usage is TRBJ2-2; 10 bases agree with TRBD1. V shed 4 bases and J 5 bases; nucleotides not matched to a gene: 8. The CDR3 runs 16 residues. Germline V gene sequence: CDR1 SGHNT, CDR2 YYREEE (reference sequence).

The DNA for the CDR3 is TGTGCCAGCTCAGCCCACAGCTACGAGCAGTACTTC. Protein sequence: CASSAHSYEQYF. V and J are TRBV18 and TRBJ2-7, with no clear D. Per the germline V gene, CDR1 is KGHSH and CDR2 is LQKENI. The V end lost 5 bases, the J end lost 3 bases, and 8 bases lay between the germline ends. The CDR3 length is 12 residues.

This clone is medium-sized. An end of the junction differs from the germline gene, which may be a read error. In DNA, the CDR3 is TGTGCCAGCAGTTTGGGTGGGGGGGTTACCTACAATGAGCAGTTCTTC. Translated, it gives CASSLGGGVTYNEQFF. This chain links TRBV5-4 with TRBJ2-1; 7 bases line up with TRBD2. Germline CDR1 is SGHNT and CDR2 is YYREEE (reference sequence). This CDR3 is built from 16 residues.

The genes are TRBV6-5 and TRBJ1-2; D ambiguous. Per the germline V gene, CDR1 is MNHEY and CDR2 is SVGAGI. The CDR3 is 14 residues long. The V end lost 0 bases, the J end lost 0 bases, and 5 bases lay between the germline ends. The CDR3 region is CASSYSSSNYGYTF. CDR3 DNA sequence: TGTGCCAGCAGTTACTCATCTTCTAACTATGGCTACACCTTC.

The rearrangement uses TRBV7-9 and TRBJ2-7; TRBD2 aligns across 8 bases. V was pared by 1 base and J by 2 bases, with 1 base of the junction left unmatched. The CDR3 covers 14 residues. Per the germline V gene, CDR1 is SEHNR and CDR2 is FQNEAQ (reference sequence). CDR3 DNA sequence: TGTGCCAGCAGCTTAGACGGGGGGGCCTACGAGCAGTACTTC. It yields the protein CASSLDGGAYEQYF.